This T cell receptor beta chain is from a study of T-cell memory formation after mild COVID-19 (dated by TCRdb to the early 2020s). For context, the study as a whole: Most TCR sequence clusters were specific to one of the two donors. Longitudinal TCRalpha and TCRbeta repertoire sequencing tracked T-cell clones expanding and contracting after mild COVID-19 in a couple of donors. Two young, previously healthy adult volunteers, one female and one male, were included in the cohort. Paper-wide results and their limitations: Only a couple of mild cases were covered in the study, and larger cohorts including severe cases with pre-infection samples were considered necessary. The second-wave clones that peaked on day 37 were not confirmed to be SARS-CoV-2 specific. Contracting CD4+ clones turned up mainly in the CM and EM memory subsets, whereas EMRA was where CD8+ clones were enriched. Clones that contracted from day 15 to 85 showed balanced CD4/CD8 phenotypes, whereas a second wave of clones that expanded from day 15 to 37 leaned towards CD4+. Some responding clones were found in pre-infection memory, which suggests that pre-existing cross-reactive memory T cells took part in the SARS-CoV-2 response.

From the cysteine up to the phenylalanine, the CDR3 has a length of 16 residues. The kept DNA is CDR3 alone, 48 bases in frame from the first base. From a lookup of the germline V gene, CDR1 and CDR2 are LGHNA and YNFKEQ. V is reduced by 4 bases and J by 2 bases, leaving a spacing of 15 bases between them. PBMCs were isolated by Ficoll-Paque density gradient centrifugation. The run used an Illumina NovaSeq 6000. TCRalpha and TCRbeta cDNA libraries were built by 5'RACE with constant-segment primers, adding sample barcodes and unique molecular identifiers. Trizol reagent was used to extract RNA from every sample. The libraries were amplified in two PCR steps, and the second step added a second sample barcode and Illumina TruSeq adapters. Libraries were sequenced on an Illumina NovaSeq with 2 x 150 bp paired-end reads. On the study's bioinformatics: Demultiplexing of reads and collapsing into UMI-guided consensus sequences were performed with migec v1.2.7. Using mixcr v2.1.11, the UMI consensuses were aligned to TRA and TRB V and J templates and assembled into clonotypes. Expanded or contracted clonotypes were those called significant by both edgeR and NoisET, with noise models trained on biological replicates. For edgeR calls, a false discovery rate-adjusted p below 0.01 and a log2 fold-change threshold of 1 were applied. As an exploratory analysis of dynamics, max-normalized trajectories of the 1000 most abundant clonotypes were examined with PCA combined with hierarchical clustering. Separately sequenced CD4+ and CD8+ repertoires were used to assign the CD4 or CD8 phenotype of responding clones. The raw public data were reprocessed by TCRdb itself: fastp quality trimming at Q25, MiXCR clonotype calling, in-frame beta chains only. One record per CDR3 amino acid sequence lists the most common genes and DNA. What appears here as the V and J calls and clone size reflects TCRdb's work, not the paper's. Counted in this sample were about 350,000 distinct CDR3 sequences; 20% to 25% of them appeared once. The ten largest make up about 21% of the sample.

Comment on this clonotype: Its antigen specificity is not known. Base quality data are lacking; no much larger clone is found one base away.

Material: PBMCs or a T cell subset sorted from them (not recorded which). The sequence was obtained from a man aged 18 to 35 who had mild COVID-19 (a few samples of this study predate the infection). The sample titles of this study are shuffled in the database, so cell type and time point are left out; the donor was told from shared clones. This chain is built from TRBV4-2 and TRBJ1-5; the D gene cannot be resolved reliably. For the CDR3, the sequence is CASSPQKERGNQPQHF. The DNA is TGTGCCAGCAGCCCCCAGAAGGAGAGGGGCAATCAGCCCCAGCATTTT.